A single sample gave rise to the 11 T cell receptor beta chains below, sequenced in a study of cytomegalovirus exposure and HLA in healthy donors (TCRdb year 2017). Library preparation used the immunoSEQ multiplex PCR assay. TCRdb's version of the immuneACCESS table is confined to in-frame rearrangements and falls short of the full clone set. An unresolved V gene accounts for under half of the shortfall where checked; the remainder is of unknown origin. In all, the sample holds about 240,000 clones, and around 88% of those were seen once. The biggest ten clones account for 1% to 1.5% of the sample. The specimen was PBMCs. These receptors originate from a woman in her 30s in good health and CMV-seropositive.

The chain uses TRBV6-5 and TRBJ1-5; D is perhaps TRBD1 (6 bases). Between the trimmed V and J ends, which lost 0 bases and 4 bases, there was a span of 10 bases. CDR1 is MNHEY and CDR2 is SVGAGI in the germline V gene. CDR3 size: 15 residues. The CDR3 spells CASSYSRTANQPQHF. For the CDR3, the DNA is TGTGCCAGCAGTTACTCTCGGACAGCGAATCAGCCCCAGCATTTT.

The V call is TRBV6-6, the J call TRBJ2-7; possibly TRBD1 for D (6 bases). The germline V gene has CDR1 MNHNY and CDR2 SVGAGI (reference sequence). The CDR3 is made up of 15 amino acids. V was shortened by 0 bases and J by 2 bases, with 11 bases between the two germline ends. CDR3 sequence (DNA): TGTGCCAGCAGTTACTCGACCGGACAGACCTACGAGCAGTACTTC. As protein: CASSYSTGQTYEQYF.

The chain employs TRBV5-4 and TRBJ1-3, with 8 positions matching TRBD1. In germline, CDR1 is SGHNT, CDR2 YYREEE (reference sequence). After removal of 4 bases from V and 2 bases from J, the junction contained 2 bases not matched to a gene. The CDR3 totals 14 residues. In nucleotides, the CDR3 is TGTGCCAGCAGCGCGGACAGGGCTGGAAACACCATATATTTT. As protein: CASSADRAGNTIYF.

V gene TRBV11-2 combines with J gene TRBJ2-7; 7 positions agree with TRBD2. This CDR3 comprises 14 residues. Germline values: CDR1 SGHAT, CDR2 FQNNGV. J lost 3 bases, V lost 3 bases, and 5 bases had no gene match. The CDR3 loop is CASSFGPSGYEQYF. Here the CDR3 DNA reads TGTGCCAGCAGCTTTGGTCCTAGCGGCTACGAGCAGTACTTC.

This clone was picked up a small number of times. The chain is built from TRBV19 and TRBJ2-2; TRBD1 matches 7 bases. Germline assignment: CDR1 LNHDA and CDR2 SQIVND (reference sequence). V dropped 5 bases and J dropped 7; count of bases not matched to a gene: 13. The CDR3 loop spans 16 amino acids. CDR3 DNA sequence: TGTGCCAGTAGTCAAGACAGGGATCAAGAGATCGGGGAGCTGTTTTTT. Translated: CASSQDRDQEIGELFF.

This chain links TRBV5-6 with TRBJ2-3; a weak D match, TRBD2 (6 bases). Germline values: CDR1 SGHDT, CDR2 YYEEEE. Deletions cut 4 bases from V and 2 bases from J, with 14 bases between. This CDR3 contains 15 residues. The DNA for the CDR3 is TGTGCCAGCAGCCTACCGGGACTCCTCACAGATACGCAGTATTTT. It yields the protein CASSLPGLLTDTQYF.

In DNA, the CDR3 is TGTGCCAGCAGCCTGGTTCCCGGCACCATATATTTT. The encoded protein is CASSLVPGTIYF. The V and J genes are TRBV7-8 and TRBJ1-3; D is undetermined. The CDR3 is 12 amino acids. V lost 5 bases to trimming and J lost 9 bases, with 11 bases between them. The germline V gene has CDR1 SGHVS and CDR2 FQNEAQ.

This rearrangement joins TRBV9 to TRBJ2-1; 7 nucleotides match TRBD1. Trimming took 1 base from V and 8 from J; bases not matched to a gene: 6. Germline V lookup: CDR1 SGDLS, CDR2 YYNGEE. The length of the CDR3 is 14 residues. CDR3 sequence: CASSVSKGAHEQFF. The CDR3 DNA reads TGTGCCAGCAGCGTATCGAAGGGGGCACATGAGCAGTTCTTC.

The genes are TRBV5-6 and TRBJ2-7; 9 bases agree with TRBD2. The CDR3 has 16 amino acids. CDR1 SGHDT and CDR2 YYEEEE come from the germline V gene. J lost 3 bases, V lost 1 base, and 8 bases had no gene match. The CDR3 spells CASSLRGAGGGYEQYF. The DNA of the CDR3 is TGTGCCAGCAGCTTGAGGGGAGCGGGAGGTGGCTACGAGCAGTACTTC.

V gene TRBV6-1 combines with J gene TRBJ1-1; D possibly corresponds to TRBD1 (6 bases). The CDR3 spans 15 residues. Germline assignment: CDR1 MNHNS and CDR2 SASEGT. V dropped 4 bases and J dropped 1 base, with 13 bases sitting between them. CDR3 residues: CASSVLGTTNTEAFF. In DNA, the CDR3 is TGTGCCAGCAGTGTGTTAGGGACAACGAACACTGAAGCTTTCTTT.

The rearrangement links TRBV11-2 to TRBJ2-7; 10 bases agree with TRBD2. The J segment lost 0 bases and the V segment lost 4 bases, leaving 12 bases of the junction unmatched. This CDR3 is 18 amino acids long. Per germline, CDR1 SGHAT and CDR2 FQNNGV. CDR3 sequence (DNA): TGTGCCAGCAGCTCCCTAGGACTAGCGGATTCGAGCTCCTACGAGCAGTACTTC. The encoded protein is CASSSLGLADSSSYEQYF.